This is a list of T cell receptor beta chains from one sample in a study of T cells after yellow fever vaccination. Each CDR3 protein is one row after TCRdb ran MiXCR on the 5' RACE reads. Among approximately 450,000 distinct CDR3 sequences listed, about 19% were seen once. The material was PBMCs, obtained before the yellow fever booster vaccination. Every receptor here comes from a man between 18 and 35 years old who received the YFV17D yellow fever vaccine. CDR3s include the opening cysteine and the closing phenylalanine or tryptophan. The D gene is left open where the match is weak. Not every row has a clone size; where given, it reads once, few, many or a size class.

many,TRBV6-2/TRBV6-3,16,TRBJ2-3,TRBD2,CASSYVTSGESDTQYF,TGTGCCAGCAGTTACGTGACTAGCGGGGAGTCAGATACGCAGTATTTT
NA,TRBV4-1,17,TRBJ2-5,TRBD2,CASSPRSSGGAGETQYF,TGCGCCAGCAGCCCCAGGTCTAGCGGGGGGGCCGGAGAGACCCAGTACTTC
once,TRBV4-1,17,TRBJ2-2,NA,CASSHQRDRKNTGELFF,TGCGCCAGCAGCCACCAACGTGACCGAAAAAACACCGGGGAGCTGTTTTTT
NA,TRBV6-5,14,TRBJ2-7,NA,CASMSYRSSYEQYF,TGTGCCAGCATGAGTTACAGGAGCTCCTACGAGCAGTACTTC
NA,TRBV4-3,16,TRBJ2-1,NA,CASSQLARGAINEQFF,TGCGCCAGCAGCCAACTAGCGAGGGGGGCCATCAATGAGCAGTTCTTC
many,TRBV6-5,15,TRBJ1-1,NA,CASSYGIRVNTEAFF,TGTGCCAGCAGTTACGGGATCAGGGTGAACACTGAAGCTTTCTTT
few,TRBV4-1,14,TRBJ1-2,TRBD1,CASSQEGQLYGYTF,TGCGCCAGCAGCCAAGAGGGACAGCTCTATGGCTACACCTTC
few,TRBV12-3/TRBV12-4,14,TRBJ2-3,TRBD2,CASSPLAGPGGQYF,TGTGCCAGCAGCCCCCTAGCGGGGCCGGGAGGGCAGTATTTT
few,TRBV20-1,13,TRBJ2-5,NA,CSAPTTGTRAQYF,TGCAGTGCTCCAACGACCGGTACCCGGGCCCAGTACTTC
NA,TRBV7-2,15,TRBJ2-7,TRBD2,CASSPVERGPYEQYF,TGTGCCAGCAGCCCGGTGGAGCGGGGCCCCTACGAGCAGTACTTC
few,TRBV11-2,16,TRBJ2-2,NA,CASSLEWQGSTGELFF,TGTGCCAGCAGCTTAGAGTGGCAGGGCAGCACCGGGGAGCTGTTTTTT
NA,TRBV20-1,15,TRBJ2-2,TRBD2,CSAYPSGRYTGELFF,TGCAGTGCTTATCCTAGCGGGAGGTACACCGGGGAGCTGTTTTTT
NA,TRBV11-2,19,TRBJ2-7,TRBD1,CASSLAGTGKSRKPYEQYF,TGTGCCAGCAGCTTAGCCGGGACAGGGAAGTCAAGAAAACCCTACGAGCAGTACTTC
NA,TRBV4-2,12,TRBJ1-6,NA,CASSPSGAPLHF,TGTGCCAGCAGCCCCTCAGGGGCACCCCTCCACTTT
NA,TRBV20-1,11,TRBJ2-5,NA,CSARLTETQYF,TGCAGTGCTAGACTTACCGAGACCCAGTACTTC
few,TRBV4-2,14,TRBJ2-1,TRBD2,CASSHGGVASEQFF,TGTGCCAGCAGCCACGGGGGGGTCGCTTCTGAGCAGTTCTTC
many,TRBV12-3/TRBV12-4,13,TRBJ2-3,NA,CASRGLGADTQYF,TGTGCCAGCCGCGGACTCGGCGCAGATACGCAGTATTTT
many,TRBV6-5,14,TRBJ1-5,TRBD1,CATSTGFGNQPQHF,TGTGCCACCTCGACAGGGTTCGGCAATCAGCCCCAGCATTTT
NA,TRBV6-1,13,TRBJ1-5,TRBD1,CAGGNRGHQPQHF,TGTGCCGGGGGGAACAGGGGCCATCAGCCCCAGCATTTT
NA,TRBV29-1,11,TRBJ2-1,NA,CSVPQFNEQFF,TGCAGCGTTCCCCAGTTCAATGAGCAGTTCTTC
many,TRBV25-1,16,TRBJ1-3,NA,CASSESQGPVFDTIYF,TGTGCCAGCAGTGAATCCCAGGGCCCAGTTTTTGACACCATATATTTT
few,TRBV9,14,TRBJ2-4,NA,CASSVEGGKNIQYF,TGTGCCAGCAGCGTAGAGGGAGGCAAAAACATTCAGTACTTC
few,TRBV6-5,13,TRBJ1-2,NA,CASSKGYRDGYTF,TGTGCCAGCAGCAAAGGATACAGGGATGGCTACACCTTC
few,TRBV6-1,14,TRBJ2-4,NA,CASIGGGLGYIQYF,TGTGCCAGCATCGGCGGAGGGTTGGGTTACATTCAGTACTTC
NA,TRBV5-6,9,TRBJ1-2,NA,CVMTHGYTF,TGTGTCATGACGCATGGCTACACCTTC
NA,TRBV29-1,13,TRBJ2-3,NA,CSARSGGADTQYF,TGCAGCGCCAGATCTGGGGGCGCAGATACGCAGTATTTT
NA,TRBV2,14,TRBJ1-2,NA,CASSDYGMNYGYTF,TGTGCCAGCAGTGATTACGGGATGAACTATGGCTACACCTTC
many,TRBV20-1,12,TRBJ2-7,NA,CSARQGQYEQYF,TGCAGTGCTAGGCAGGGACAATACGAGCAGTACTTC
NA,TRBV10-1,14,TRBJ2-7,NA,CASSLRGISYEQYF,TGCGCCAGCAGTTTGAGGGGGATAAGCTACGAGCAGTACTTC
NA,TRBV14,20,TRBJ2-1,TRBD2,CASSQRKGLAGGFSYNEQFF,TGTGCCAGCAGCCAACGGAAAGGACTAGCGGGGGGCTTCTCCTACAATGAGCAGTTCTTC
few,TRBV7-2,13,TRBJ2-1,TRBD2,CASSTSGGNEQFF,TGTGCCAGCAGTACTAGCGGGGGCAATGAGCAGTTCTTC
few,TRBV7-6,14,TRBJ2-7,NA,CASSLEGEAYEQYF,TGTGCCAGCAGCTTAGAGGGGGAGGCCTACGAGCAGTACTTC
NA,TRBV20-1,15,TRBJ2-3,TRBD2,CSASTAGGTTDTQYF,TGCAGTGCTAGTACAGCGGGGGGGACCACAGATACGCAGTATTTT
few,TRBV5-5,15,TRBJ2-5,NA,CASSLDEQEQETQYF,TGTGCCAGCAGCTTGGATGAACAGGAACAAGAGACCCAGTACTTC
NA,TRBV11-2,15,TRBJ2-1,NA,CASSSYGGYYNEQFF,TGTGCCAGCAGCTCCTATGGAGGTTACTACAATGAGCAGTTCTTC
NA,TRBV7-2,17,TRBJ1-2,TRBD1,CASSHSEGTGINYGYTF,TGTGCCAGCAGCCACAGCGAGGGGACAGGGATTAACTATGGCTACACCTTC
NA,TRBV7-9,15,TRBJ2-3,NA,CASSSPWPSTDTQYF,TGTGCCAGCAGCTCCCCCTGGCCTAGCACAGATACGCAGTATTTT
few,TRBV7-9,15,TRBJ1-2,NA,CASSRAEPVLGGYTF,TGTGCCAGCAGCCGGGCGGAGCCGGTGCTTGGGGGCTACACCTTC
few,TRBV12-3/TRBV12-4,13,TRBJ2-1,NA,CASSRLDLWEQFF,TGTGCCAGCAGTCGCCTCGACCTTTGGGAGCAGTTCTTC
few,TRBV7-2,14,TRBJ2-5,NA,CASSPGDNRETQYF,TGTGCCAGCAGCCCAGGGGACAATAGGGAGACCCAGTACTTC
few,TRBV6-2/TRBV6-3,12,TRBJ2-4,NA,CASSSDSQLRYF,TGTGCCAGCAGTTCGGACAGTCAACTACGGTACTTC
NA,TRBV6-2/TRBV6-3,15,TRBJ1-1,NA,CASRRAGARRTEAFF,TGTGCCAGCAGACGTGCCGGGGCGCGAAGAACTGAAGCTTTCTTT
NA,TRBV2,14,TRBJ1-2,NA,CAVRRGLALKGYTF,TGTGCCGTCCGAAGGGGGTTGGCCTTAAAGGGCTACACCTTC